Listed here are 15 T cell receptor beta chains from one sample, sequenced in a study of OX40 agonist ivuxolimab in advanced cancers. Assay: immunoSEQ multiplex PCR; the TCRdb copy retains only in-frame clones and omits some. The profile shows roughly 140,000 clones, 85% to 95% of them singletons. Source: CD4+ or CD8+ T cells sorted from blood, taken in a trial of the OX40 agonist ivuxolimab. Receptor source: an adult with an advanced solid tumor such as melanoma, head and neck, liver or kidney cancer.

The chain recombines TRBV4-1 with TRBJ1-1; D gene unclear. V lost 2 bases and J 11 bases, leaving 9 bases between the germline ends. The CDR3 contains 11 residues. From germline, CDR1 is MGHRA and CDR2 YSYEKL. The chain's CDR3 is CASSQLAVAFF. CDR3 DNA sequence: TGCGCCAGCAGCCAATTGGCAGTCGCTTTCTTT.

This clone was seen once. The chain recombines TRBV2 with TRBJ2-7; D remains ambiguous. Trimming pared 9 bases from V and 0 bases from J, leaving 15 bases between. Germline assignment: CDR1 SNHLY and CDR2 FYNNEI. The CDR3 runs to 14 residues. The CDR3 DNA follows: TGTGCCAGTAACCGCGCGCCCATCTCCTACGAGCAGTACTTC. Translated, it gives CASNRAPISYEQYF.

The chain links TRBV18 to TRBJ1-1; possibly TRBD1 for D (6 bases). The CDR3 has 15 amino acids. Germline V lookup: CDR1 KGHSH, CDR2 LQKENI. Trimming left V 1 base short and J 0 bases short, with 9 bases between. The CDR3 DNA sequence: TGTGCCAGCTCACCACGGGAGGGGGTGAACACTGAAGCTTTCTTT. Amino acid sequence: CASSPREGVNTEAFF.

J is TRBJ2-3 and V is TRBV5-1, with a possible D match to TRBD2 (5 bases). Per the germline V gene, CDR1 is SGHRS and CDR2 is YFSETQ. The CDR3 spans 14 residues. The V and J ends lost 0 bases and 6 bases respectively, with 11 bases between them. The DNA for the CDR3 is TGCGCCAGCAGCTTGGGAACTGGGGAGGATACGCAGTATTTT. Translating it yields CASSLGTGEDTQYF.

The CDR3 spells CASSIDGPARDSNQPQHF. CDR3 nucleotides: TGTGCCAGTAGTATAGACGGTCCGGCGAGAGATAGCAATCAGCCCCAGCATTTT. This chain uses TRBV19 with TRBJ1-5; D gene unclear. CDR3 size: 18 residues. CDR1 is LNHDA, CDR2 SQIVND, per germline (reference sequence). V was cut by 0 bases and J by 0 bases, with 15 bases left in between.

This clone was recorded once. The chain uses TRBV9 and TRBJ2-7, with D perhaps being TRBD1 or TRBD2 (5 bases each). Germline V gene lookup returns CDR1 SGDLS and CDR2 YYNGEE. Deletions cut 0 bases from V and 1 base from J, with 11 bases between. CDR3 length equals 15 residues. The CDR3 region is CASSVAPGTSYEQYF. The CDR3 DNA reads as TGTGCCAGCAGCGTAGCCCCCGGGACGTCCTACGAGCAGTACTTC.

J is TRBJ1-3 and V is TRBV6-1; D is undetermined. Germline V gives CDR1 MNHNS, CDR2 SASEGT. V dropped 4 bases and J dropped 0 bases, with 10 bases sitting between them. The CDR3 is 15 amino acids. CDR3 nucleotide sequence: TGTGCCAGCAGTGTCGGAGTAGTCTCTGGAAACACCATATATTTT. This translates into CASSVGVVSGNTIYF.

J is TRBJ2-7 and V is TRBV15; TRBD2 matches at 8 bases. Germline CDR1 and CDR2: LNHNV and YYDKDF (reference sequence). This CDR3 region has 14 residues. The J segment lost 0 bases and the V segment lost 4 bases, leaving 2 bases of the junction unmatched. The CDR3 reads CATSTRGDSYEQYF. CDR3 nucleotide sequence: TGTGCCACCAGCACGCGGGGGGACTCCTACGAGCAGTACTTC.

The CDR3 loop is CASSLLGHQGETQYF. The DNA for the CDR3 is TGCGCCAGCAGCTTACTAGGACATCAAGGAGAGACCCAGTACTTC. The chain combines TRBV5-1 with TRBJ2-5; D is perhaps TRBD1 or TRBD2 (5 bases each). CDR3 length: 15 residues. Trimming cost V 2 bases and J 4 bases, with 15 bases left between them. Germline assignment: CDR1 SGHRS and CDR2 YFSETQ. Variable domain in full (rest from reference TRBV5-1 and TRBJ2-5): KAGVTQTPRYLIKTRGQQVTLSCSPISGHRSVSWYQQTPGQGLQFLFEYFSETQRNKGNFPGRFSGRQFSNSRSEMNVSTLELGDSALYLCASSLLGHQGETQYFGPGTRLLVL.

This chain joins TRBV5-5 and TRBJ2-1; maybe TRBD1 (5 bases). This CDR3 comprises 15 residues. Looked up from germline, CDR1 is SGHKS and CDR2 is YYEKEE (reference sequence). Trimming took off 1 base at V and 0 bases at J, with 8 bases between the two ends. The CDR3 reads CASSLSQGSYNEQFF. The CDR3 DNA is TGTGCCAGCAGCTTGAGCCAGGGCTCCTACAATGAGCAGTTCTTC.

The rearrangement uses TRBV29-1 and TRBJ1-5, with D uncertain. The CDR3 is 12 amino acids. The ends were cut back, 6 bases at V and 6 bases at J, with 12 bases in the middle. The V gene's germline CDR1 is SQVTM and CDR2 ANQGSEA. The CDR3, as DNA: TGCAGCGTGGGAGGGTTTGGTCAGCCCCAGCATTTT. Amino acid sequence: CSVGGFGQPQHF.

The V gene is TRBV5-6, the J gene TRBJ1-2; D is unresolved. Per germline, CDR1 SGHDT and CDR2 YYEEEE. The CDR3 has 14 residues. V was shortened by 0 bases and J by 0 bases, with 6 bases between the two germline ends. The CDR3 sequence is CASSLDAANYGYTF. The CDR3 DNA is TGTGCCAGCAGCTTGGACGCTGCTAACTATGGCTACACCTTC. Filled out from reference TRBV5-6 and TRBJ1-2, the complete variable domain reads DAGVTQSPTHLIKTRGQQVTLRCSPKSGHDTVSWYQQALGQGPQFIFQYYEEEERQRGNFPDRFSGHQFPNYSSELNVNALLLGDSALYLCASSLDAANYGYTFGSGTRLTVV.

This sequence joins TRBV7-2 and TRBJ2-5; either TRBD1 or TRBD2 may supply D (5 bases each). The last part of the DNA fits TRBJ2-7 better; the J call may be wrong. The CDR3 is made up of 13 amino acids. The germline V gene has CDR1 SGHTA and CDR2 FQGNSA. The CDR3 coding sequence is TGTGCCAGCAGCTTCGGGGCGTACTACGAGCAGTACTTC. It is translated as CASSFGAYYEQYF.

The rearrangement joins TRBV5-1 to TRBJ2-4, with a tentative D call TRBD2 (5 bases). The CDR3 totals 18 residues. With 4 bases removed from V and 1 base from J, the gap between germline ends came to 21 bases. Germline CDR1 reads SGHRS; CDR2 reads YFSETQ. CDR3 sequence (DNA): TGCGCCAGCAGCGAAGAGCGGATGAGGGCCAGGGCCAAAAACATTCAGTACTTC. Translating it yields CASSEERMRARAKNIQYF.

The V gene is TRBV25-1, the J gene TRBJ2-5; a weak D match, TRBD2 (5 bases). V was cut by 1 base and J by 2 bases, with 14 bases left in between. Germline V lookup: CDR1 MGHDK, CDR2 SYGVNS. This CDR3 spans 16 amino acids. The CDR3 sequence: CASSESGSSRQETQYF. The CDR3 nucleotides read TGTGCCAGCAGTGAATCGGGGAGTTCGAGGCAAGAGACCCAGTACTTC.